This T cell receptor (beta chain) was captured by sequencing in a study of blood T cell repertoires in COVID-19. Whole-study context: The samples span acute and convalescent COVID-19 from the United States, Italy and Spain. Sample material is recorded as cDNA or gDNA derived from T cells, B-cell-depleted T cells, or PBMCs.

In the original workflow: Cell counts per sample came from amplifying reference gene primers. The method was immunoSEQ multiplex PCR; TCRdb's version includes in-frame clones alone and lacks a portion of them. That table gives V, J and clone size, and the DNA gave D and trimming. The repertoire holds roughly 440,000 clones, approximately 89% seen once, with over 9.5% in the top ten. CDR1 is SGHNT and CDR2 is YYREEE in the germline V gene (reference sequence). The length of the CDR3 is 13 residues. V lost 4 bases and J lost 5; bases outside the gene matches: 5. Enrollment of patients from Seattle took place during active infection, with longitudinal follow-up.

The TCR comes from a woman between 50 and 59 years old with COVID-19, enrolled during active disease. The chain recombines TRBV5-4 with TRBJ2-7; 8 nucleotides match TRBD1. The sample consisted of peripheral blood. The CDR3 coding sequence is TGTGCCAGCAGCCAGGACAGGGACGACGAGCAGTACTTC. It translates to CASSQDRDDEQYF. The entire variable domain, with the rest obtained from reference TRBV5-4 and TRBJ2-7, is as follows: ETGVTQSPTHLIKTRGQQVTLRCSSQSGHNTVSWYQQALGQGPQFIFQYYREEENGRGNFPPRFSGLQFPNYSSELNVNALELDDSALYLCASSQDRDDEQYFGPGTRLTVT.